The source of this T cell receptor (beta chain) is a study of naive and memory T cell subsets (dated by TCRdb to about 2017). Study-level background: Sorted naive and memory T cell subsets from peripheral blood were analyzed in the study using a UMI-based, open-source pipeline for TCR alpha and beta sequencing. Complete agreement was observed between the functional CMV T cell responses and the IgG serology results. RNA was DNase-treated and reverse transcribed with TCR constant-region primers, mostly using SuperScript III. Beyond this particular receptor, the publication reports: A power law was followed by TCR abundance, with an exponent that differed between naive and memory subsets but was consistent across the three individuals. Following error correction, more than 90% of naive TCR sequences occurred only once, which made naive abundance distributions much steeper than those of memory subsets. A few larger clonotypes were present in naive repertoires, especially CD8 naive repertoires, and these clonotypes were possibly memory cells re-expressing CD45RA. RNA-based TCR counts may be affected by expression changes linked to T cell activation and differentiation. Each clonotype was defined as a single alpha or beta chain sequence rather than as a paired alpha/beta receptor. In both CD4 and CD8 cells, going from naive through CM, EM and EMRA, the Gini index went up while Shannon and inverse Simpson diversity went down. The repertoire findings for the naive and memory subsets could not be validated against a ground truth, as none was available.

Separate amplification of TCR alpha and beta chain libraries was performed from the second PCR step onward. Donor CMV status was determined by IFNgamma production from CD4+ T cells after overnight stimulation of fresh PBMCs with CMV viral lysate. CD4 T cells were positively selected using Miltenyi beads, after which CD8 T cells were positively selected from the CD4-negative fraction. After staining for CD3, CD4, CD8, CD45RA, CD27 and a live/dead dye, cells were sorted on a BD Aria II into four subsets based on CD45RA and CD27. Blood came from three healthy volunteers, each fractionated into CD4 and CD8 T cells and then into four differentiation subsets. Roughly 120 ml of peripheral blood was collected from each donor, and PBMC were isolated from the blood using Ficoll-Paque PLUS density-gradient centrifugation. After sorting, cells were lysed in RLT buffer, RNA was extracted using a Qiagen RNeasy kit, and the extracted RNA was stored at -80 degrees C.

The library was prepared using UMI-ligation and nested PCR. The beta constant-region primer was an equimolar mix of two oligonucleotides covering both TRBC1 and TRBC2. The ligated cDNA went through four rounds of PCR with nested alpha and beta constant-region primers together with the SP2 primer. A single-stranded oligonucleotide bearing the SP2 primer plus a 12-nucleotide UMI was ligated onto the 3' end of the cDNA by T4 RNA ligase 1. The ligation reaction was incubated at 16°C for roughly 19-24 hours. PCR2 was usually performed as a SYBR Green qPCR and halted at a preset threshold so that over-amplification would not occur. Every purification after the first one was done using Agencourt AMPure XP magnetic beads. Library amounts were measured by Qubit and library quality was assessed on a TapeStation, where the main peak was expected at around 650 bp. Sequencing of the pooled libraries was done on an Illumina MiSeq using v2 2x251 paired-end kits, which typically yielded about 1-2 million reads per sample. Each sample was pooled at about 4.2 nM, and roughly 4.5-7% PhiX was included to help cluster recognition. Per the authors' processing: Using tag matching that tolerated one base-pair mismatch, Decombinator assigned V and J genes to FASTQ reads that had been processed by Demultiplexor. UMIs were used by Collapsinator to correct both sequencing errors and frequency errors arising from PCR heterogeneity. CDR3Translator translated TCRs and extracted CDR3s from the conserved cysteine to the FGXG phenylalanine, flagging non-productive sequences. Repertoires were subsampled to equal numbers of UMI-defined TCRs before Gini, Shannon entropy and inverse Simpson indices were calculated. Clonotype abundance distributions were fitted to a power law by maximum likelihood within the linear range. Similar UMI counts, unique TCR numbers and clonal distributions were obtained with the pipeline and with MIGEC on one naive CD8 sample. One analysis removed from the naive repertoire any naive TCRs that were also present in any memory subset from the same donor. A set of under 8,500 CMV-associated CDR3 sequences, compiled from VDJdb and a published dataset, was used to search the repertoires. TCRdb itself trimmed the public reads at Q25 with fastp, ran MiXCR and retained productive beta chains. One record per CDR3 amino acid sequence lists the most common genes and DNA. Clone size and V and J calls follow TCRdb, not the original study. The sample records some 110,000 distinct CDR3 sequences, roughly 15% of which are singletons. The ten biggest clones cover approximately 3% of the sample.

The cysteine opens and the phenylalanine closes a CDR3 of 17 amino acids. Only the CDR3 portion is preserved as DNA: 51 bases, with reading frame beginning at the first base. Looking up the germline V gene yields CDR1 SGHTA and CDR2 FQGTGA. V gives up 5 bases and J gives up 2 bases, and the segment between their germline ends measures 20 bases. In its sample, this clonotype was seen a few times. It has no known antigen specificity. Base qualities are not recorded, but no much larger clone differs from it by a single base. Sample: naive CD8+ T cells from blood. This specimen's cell subset or site label, per the study, means: naive T cells, CD45RA high CD27+. The sequence joins TRBV7-3 to TRBJ2-3, with the D gene not clear enough to name. The receptor comes from a human donor in good health. The CDR3 in this case is CASSPHTGDGYTDTQYF. The DNA sequence follows: TGTGCCAGCAGCCCACACACCGGTGACGGATACACAGATACGCAGTATTTT. Reference TRBV7-3 and TRBJ2-3 proteins supply the regions before and after the CDR3; the full variable domain is: GAGVSQTPSNKVTEKGKYVELRCDPISGHTALYWYRQSLGQGPEFLIYFQGTGAADDSGLPNDRFFAVRPEGSVSTLKIQRTERGDSAVYLCASSPHTGDGYTDTQYFGPGTRLTVL.